This T cell receptor beta chain was documented in a study of beta chain features in type 1 diabetes (dated by TCRdb to 2016 to 2019). Context from the whole study: No differences in mean age, gender distribution, total cell number or subset yield were found between patients and healthy donors. The study compared TCRB repertoires of sorted circulating CD4+ T cell subsets between recently diagnosed type 1 diabetes patients and matched healthy donors. Whereas all 30 or so donors provided naive and central memory subsets, regulatory and stem cell-like memory subsets were isolated from just 8 patients and roughly eight healthy donors. Across all samples, fewer than 110,000,000 sorted cells were examined, and cell number per subset correlated strongly with RNA yield.

Each donor gave one peripheral blood draw, roughly 0.12 L on average, collected into heparinised tubes. Using a panel that included CD45RO, CCR7, CD25, CD127, CD95 and CD27, naive, central memory, regulatory and stem cell-like memory CD4+ T cells were sorted on a BD FACSAria II. Every sorted population had a purity above 98%. PBMCs were isolated immediately by Lymphoprep density gradient centrifugation and stained directly without culture. To minimize batch effects, samples were stained and sorted in pairs, one healthy donor with one patient per experiment. All of the isolated RNA was reverse transcribed with the High Capacity cDNA Reverse Transcription Kit, so expressed TCRB transcripts were sequenced. Naive, central memory and regulatory T cell samples underwent deep immunoSEQ sequencing, averaging around 4 million total reads per sample. Sorted cells were lysed in RLT buffer, and RNA was extracted using DNase-treated RNeasy Micro or Mini kits according to cell number. Each cell subset was processed on its own to prevent cross-contamination, while patient and healthy donor samples were processed together. The immunoSEQ multiplex PCR was used to amplify TCRB sequences from cDNA, generating 87-bp fragments that spanned the CDR3 region. Amplicons were sequenced on the Illumina HiSeq platform. Turning to the authors' computational methods: PCR bias was corrected computationally using synthetic template baselines, and reads within Hamming distance 2 were collapsed, with unmergeable singletons discarded. Reads were aligned to IMGT to assign V, D and J genes, CDR3 length, and insertions or deletions at six rearrangement sites. Clonotype counts were normalized to sorted cell number within each subset before computing true diversity and Gini coefficients with the tcR R package. The overlap coefficient, calculated on TCRB nucleotide sequences, was used to quantify repertoire sharing. TCRdb carries this immuneACCESS record with in-frame sequences only. Its versions omit some clonotypes, under half of them owing to an unresolved V gene in the studies checked, with the rest unexplained. Clonal size and the V and J genes are those of that table, whereas D and trimming came from the DNA. This sample is represented by more than 120,000 clones; about 13% of them were singletons. The ten largest make up 1.3% of the sample.

Study-wide findings and limitations: A moderate but significant shortening of TCRB CDR3 length was observed in type 1 diabetes patients in all four CD4+ subsets. PCR might favor shorter templates, but patient and control samples were amplified and corrected together, so any skew would affect both groups equally. Naive, central memory and regulatory TCRB repertoires appeared to be more similar among patients than among healthy donors. Fewer insertions and more nucleotide deletions at VDJ recombination sites were observed in patients with type 1 diabetes, implying thymic rearrangement abnormalities. Sequencing cDNA rather than genomic DNA could over-represent highly expressing activated cells, although activation and CD3 levels did not differ between groups. Because small numbers of individuals were included in the HLA sub-analyses, any influence of HLA type on TCRB rearrangement was left unresolved.

A word on this clone: No antigen is known for it. No base quality values were provided; no much bigger clone lies one nucleotide off.

CDR1 and CDR2, per the germline V gene (reference sequence), are SEHNR and FQNEAQ. Trimming costs V 5 bases and J 3 bases, and their ends lie 16 bases apart. CDR3 length: 15 amino acids, cysteine to phenylalanine. Of the read, only the CDR3 DNA is kept; its 45 bases are in frame from base 1. Specimen: central memory CD4+ T cells from blood. Here the chain combines TRBV7-9 and TRBJ1-2; the D gene is perhaps TRBD1, from 5 matching bases. The source is a man in his late teens or twenties with type 1 diabetes. The CDR3 corresponds to CASSQGLPRDYGYTF. The DNA sequence is as follows: TGTGCCAGCAGCCAGGGACTGCCTAGGGACTATGGCTACACCTTC.